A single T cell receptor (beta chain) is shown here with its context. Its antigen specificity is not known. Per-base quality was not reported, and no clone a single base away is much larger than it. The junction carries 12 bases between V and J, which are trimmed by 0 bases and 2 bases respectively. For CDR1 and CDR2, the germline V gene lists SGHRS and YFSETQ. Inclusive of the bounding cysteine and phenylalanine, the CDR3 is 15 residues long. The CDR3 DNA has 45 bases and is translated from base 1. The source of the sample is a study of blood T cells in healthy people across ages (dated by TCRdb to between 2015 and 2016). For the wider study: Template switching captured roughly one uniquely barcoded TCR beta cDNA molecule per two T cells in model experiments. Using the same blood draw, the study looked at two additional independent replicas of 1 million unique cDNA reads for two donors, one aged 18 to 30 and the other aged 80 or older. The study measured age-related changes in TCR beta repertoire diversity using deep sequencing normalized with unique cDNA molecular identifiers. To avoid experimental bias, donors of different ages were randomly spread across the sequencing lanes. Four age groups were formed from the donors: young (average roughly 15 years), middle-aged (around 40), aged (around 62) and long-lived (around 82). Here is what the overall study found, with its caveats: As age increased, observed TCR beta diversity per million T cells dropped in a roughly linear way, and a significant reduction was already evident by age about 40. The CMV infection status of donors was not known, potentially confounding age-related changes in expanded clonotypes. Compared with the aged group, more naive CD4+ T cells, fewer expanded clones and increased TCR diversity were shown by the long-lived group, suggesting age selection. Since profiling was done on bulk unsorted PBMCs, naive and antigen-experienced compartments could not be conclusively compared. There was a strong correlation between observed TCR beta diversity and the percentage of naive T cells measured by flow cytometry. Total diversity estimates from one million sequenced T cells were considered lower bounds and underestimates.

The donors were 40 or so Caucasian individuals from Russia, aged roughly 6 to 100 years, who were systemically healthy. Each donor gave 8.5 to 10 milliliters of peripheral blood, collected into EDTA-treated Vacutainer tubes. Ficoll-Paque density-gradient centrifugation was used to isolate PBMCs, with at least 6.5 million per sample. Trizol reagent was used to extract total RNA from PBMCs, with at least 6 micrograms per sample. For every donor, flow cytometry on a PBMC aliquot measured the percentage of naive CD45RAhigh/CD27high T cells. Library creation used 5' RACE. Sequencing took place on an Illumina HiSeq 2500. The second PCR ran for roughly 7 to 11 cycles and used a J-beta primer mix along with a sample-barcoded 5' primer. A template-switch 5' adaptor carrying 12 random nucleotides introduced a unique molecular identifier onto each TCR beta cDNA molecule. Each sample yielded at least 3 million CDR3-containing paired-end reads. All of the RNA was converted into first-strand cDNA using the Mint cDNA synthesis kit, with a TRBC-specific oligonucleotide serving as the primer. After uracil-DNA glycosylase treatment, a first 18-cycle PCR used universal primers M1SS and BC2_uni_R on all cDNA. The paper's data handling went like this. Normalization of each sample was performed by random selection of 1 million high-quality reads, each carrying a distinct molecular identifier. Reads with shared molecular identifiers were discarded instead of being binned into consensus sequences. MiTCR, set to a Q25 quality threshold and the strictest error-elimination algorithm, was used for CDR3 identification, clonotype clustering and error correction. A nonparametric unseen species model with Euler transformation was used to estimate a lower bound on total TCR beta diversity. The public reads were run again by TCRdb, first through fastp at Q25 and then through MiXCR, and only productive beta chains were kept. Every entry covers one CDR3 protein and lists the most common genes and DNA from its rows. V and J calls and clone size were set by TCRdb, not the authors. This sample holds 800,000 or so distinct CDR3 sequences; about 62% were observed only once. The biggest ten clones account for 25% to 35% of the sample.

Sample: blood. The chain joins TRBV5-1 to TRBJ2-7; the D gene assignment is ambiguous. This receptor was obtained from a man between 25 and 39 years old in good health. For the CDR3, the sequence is CASSLVVGNTYEQYF. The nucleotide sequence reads TGCGCCAGCAGCTTGGTTGTAGGGAACACCTACGAGCAGTACTTC.